This TCR beta chain was found in a study of cytomegalovirus exposure and HLA in healthy donors. General study points: V- and J-gene trimming of TCR beta was linked (in a later analysis) to a missense DCLRE1C variant.

The CDR3 is made up of 14 amino acids. The V gene's germline CDR1 is LGHNT and CDR2 FRNRAP. Trimming took 5 bases from V and 6 from J; bases not matched to a gene: 3. 13 Jbeta primers and 60 Vbeta primers were used for the PCR. How the authors handled the data: About 10 million shared chains were among 80 million or so unique TCR beta chains counted in a later analysis. Assay: immunoSEQ multiplex PCR; the TCRdb copy retains only in-frame clones and omits some. V and J calls and clone size are those listed in that table; D and trimming were worked out from the DNA. This sample has more than 85,000 clones, with around 81% found just once. These donors, healthy bone marrow donors, were studied. This clone appeared once. Its antigen remains unknown.

Sample: PBMCs. The sequence was obtained from a young woman in good health and CMV-seronegative. The gene calls are TRBV12-5 and TRBJ1-5; 11 positions agree with TRBD1. The DNA of the CDR3 is TGTGCTAGTGGTCCAGGACAGGGGGCTCAGCCCCAGCATTTT. Residues: CASGPGQGAQPQHF.